This TCR beta chain is drawn from a study of cytomegalovirus exposure and HLA in healthy donors. Overall study findings and caveats: The study carried out a later analysis of TCR beta sequences. It associated around 17,000 of them with specific HLA alleles at a false discovery rate of 0.05.

CDR1 and CDR2 (germline): MNHEY, SVGAGI. The CDR3 covers 15 residues. J was trimmed by 9 bases and V by 3 bases; bases with no gene match: 9. Primers for the PCR totalled 60 Vbeta and 13 Jbeta. TCRdb's copy holds only in-frame clones and misses some; the assay was immunoSEQ multiplex PCR. The repertoire consists of 280,000 or so clones, with roughly 90% occurring once and the leading ten covering about 2%. This clone has just one count. Its antigen is currently unknown. The rearrangement joins TRBV6-5 to TRBJ2-1; 9 bases line up with TRBD2. The sequenced material came from PBMCs. This TCR was sampled from a woman aged 18-29 years in good health and CMV-seronegative. The CDR3 coding sequence is TGTGCCAGCAGTTATCGAAGCGGGGGGAGGGTTGAGCAGTTCTTC. This encodes CASSYRSGGRVEQFF.